The entry below gives a single T cell receptor beta chain sequence along with its context. Its antigen is as yet unknown. Germline V gene lookup returns CDR1 SEHNR and CDR2 FQNEAQ (reference sequence). V dropped 4 bases and J dropped 0 bases, with 16 bases sitting between them. This CDR3 is 17 amino acids long. Clones were sequenced by immunoSEQ multiplex PCR, and TCRdb holds only the in-frame ones, with some missing. The sample includes approximately 70,000 clones, around 83% of them seen just once. The entry originates in a study of T cell responses to AZD1222 COVID-19 vaccine. Study results and limitations: Baseline serostatus was positive in only five to seven AZD1222 recipients.

The input for sequencing was peripheral blood, taken on day 0 of AZD1222 vaccination. The chain combines TRBV7-9 with TRBJ2-1; a possible D gene is TRBD2 (7 bases). The clonotype originates from an adult in good health. In DNA form, the CDR3 reads TGTGCCAGCAGCTCTAGCGGCAACAGGGACTCCTACAATGAGCAGTTCTTC. Protein sequence: CASSSSGNRDSYNEQFF.